The entry below gives a single T cell receptor (beta chain) sequence along with its context. Antigen unknown. Sorting recovered naive CD8 T cells on a CD8+CD4-CCR7+CD45RA+ profile. This entry belongs to a study of molecular identifiers for immune sequencing clone quantification. General observations from the study: Clones that had above 20 RNA copies took up over 99% of effector molecules but under 1% in naive cells. Same-barcode identical TCR molecules could make highly expanded clones look smaller than they are.

TCRdb re-called the PCR reads with MiXCR, one entry per CDR3 protein. This repertoire shows about 97,000 distinct CDR3 sequences, under 40% found once; its top ten account for 9% to 10%. This sequence originates from a human donor in good health. Some libraries in this study had Jurkat cell RNA spiked in. The material sequenced was naive CD8+ T cells from blood, with Jurkat cell RNA spiked in. Regarding subset: FACS-sorted CD8+CD4-CCR7+CD45RA+ naive T cells.

The CDR3 coding sequence is TGTGCCAGCAGCCCTCTAGCGGGAGGGCCGCAAGATACGCAGTATTTT. Its protein product is CASSPLAGGPQDTQYF. The chain combines TRBV7-2 with TRBJ2-3; TRBD2 matches 12 bases. Germline V gene data show CDR1 as SGHTA and CDR2 as FQGNSA. V lost 5 bases, J lost 5 bases, and 8 bases stayed unmatched. The CDR3 covers 16 residues.